The rows below give T cell receptor beta chains drawn from one sample of a study of graft-versus-host responses after intestinal transplantation. This table comes from immunoSEQ multiplex PCR, and its TCRdb copy is limited to in-frame clones, with some not included. The sample carries approximately 100,000 clones, about 82% recorded once. The specimen comprised PBMCs, sampled 255 days after intestinal transplant. The receptors come from a human patient who received an intestinal transplant, so some T cells may come from the graft donor. The CDR3 runs from the conserved cysteine through the conserved F or W. A D gene is named only where the DNA matches it firmly. Some rows have no size entry. The others give once, few or many, or a class for an expanded clone.

clone_size	d_call	v_call	j_call	cdr3_aa	cdr3_nt
.	TRBD1	TRBV5-6	TRBJ2-7	CASSSRQGAREQYF	TGTGCCAGCAGCTCGCGACAGGGTGCTCGCGAGCAGTACTTC
.	TRBD1	TRBV4-1	TRBJ1-2	CASSSDREISGYTF	TGCGCCAGCAGCTCGGACAGGGAGATTAGTGGCTACACCTTC
.	TRBD1	TRBV2	TRBJ2-7	CASSGQGMTSYEQYF	TGTGCCAGCAGTGGACAGGGCATGACGTCCTACGAGCAGTACTTC
.	.	TRBV6-1	TRBJ2-1	CASSEGSTVSSYNEQFF	TGTGCCAGCAGTGAAGGATCGACAGTGAGCTCCTACAATGAGCAGTTCTTC
.	.	TRBV6-5	TRBJ1-4	CASSYSSEGGREKLFF	TGTGCCAGCAGTTACTCGAGTGAGGGGGGGAGAGAAAAACTGTTTTTT
once	.	TRBV5-1	TRBJ2-5	CASSPLWEALQETQYF	TGCGCCAGCAGCCCTCTTTGGGAGGCACTTCAAGAGACCCAGTACTTC
.	TRBD1	TRBV6-1	TRBJ2-7	CASSQFRDRAYEQYF	TGTGCCAGCAGTCAATTCCGGGACAGAGCCTACGAGCAGTACTTC
.	TRBD1	TRBV9	TRBJ1-2	CASSVDPHRGLGGYTF	TGTGCCAGCAGCGTAGATCCGCACAGGGGTTTAGGAGGCTACACCTTC
.	TRBD1	TRBV28	TRBJ1-2	CASSLLTGQRIYGYTF	TGTGCCAGCAGTTTATTGACGGGACAGCGGATCTATGGCTACACCTTC
.	.	TRBV2	TRBJ2-2	CASSEALGELFF	TGTGCCAGCAGTGAAGCGCTCGGGGAGCTGTTTTTT
.	.	TRBV18	TRBJ2-5	CASSSSRGGGETQYF	TGTGCCAGCTCATCTTCGCGAGGGGGAGGGGAGACCCAGTACTTC
.	.	TRBV7-6	TRBJ1-5	CASSLGARDLDQPQHF	TGTGCCAGCAGCTTAGGGGCCCGGGACCTTGATCAGCCCCAGCATTTT
.	.	TRBV7-2	TRBJ1-2	CASSLGEGVYYGYTF	TGTGCCAGCAGCTTAGGAGAGGGAGTGTATTATGGCTACACCTTC